This TCR beta chain was identified in a study of graft-versus-host responses after intestinal transplantation. Overall study context: Among the recipients, all got anti-thymocyte globulin induction and then tacrolimus and steroids for 3 to 4 years.

Data came from immunoSEQ multiplex PCR; TCRdb stores just in-frame clones and leaves some out. The sample yields under 50,000 clones, 85% to 95% seen once. The germline CDR1 and CDR2 sequences are SGHTA and FQGTGA. There are 15 residues in the CDR3. The V and J ends lost 4 bases and 1 base respectively, with 12 bases between them. The sequencing used PBMCs, collected 734 days after intestinal transplantation. The chain has TRBV7-3 and TRBJ2-3, with D perhaps matching TRBD2 (6 bases). This clonotype was obtained from a human patient who received an intestinal transplant, so some T cells may come from the graft donor. This CDR3 reads CASSSGVEGTDTQYF. The CDR3 DNA is TGTGCCAGCAGCTCGGGGGTGGAGGGCACAGATACGCAGTATTTT.